This is a list of T cell receptor beta chains from one sample in a study of human T cells and chemical hapten exposure. One entry per CDR3 protein results from TCRdb running MiXCR on the RACE reads. The data hold around 340,000 distinct CDR3 sequences, with 5.5% to 8% observed a single time. Material: whole blood, obtained in connection with sensitization to the hapten diphenylcyclopropenone (DPC). The receptors were gathered from a young woman with alopecia areata. Some clones in this sample may be carry-over from other donors' samples. CDR3s include the opening cysteine and the closing phenylalanine or tryptophan.

>TRBJ1-5|TRBV7-2
CASSRDRGFQPQHF
>TRBJ1-5|TRBV6-2/TRBV6-3
CASGQGMRQPQHF
>TRBJ2-3|TRBV5-1
CASKGQSTDTQYF
>TRBJ2-3|TRBV3-1
CASSPQGSTQYF
>TRBJ1-6|TRBV10-3
CAISSYNSPLHF
>TRBJ2-1|TRBV7-9
CASSLSGGLNEQFF
>TRBJ2-2|TRBV4-1
CASSHSPGTNTGELFF
>TRBJ1-4|TRBV12-3/TRBV12-4
CASRQKRDRGRLRANEKLFF
>TRBJ2-1|TRBV4-3
CASSQDFGQGPKDEQFF
>TRBJ2-5|TRBV7-2
CASSFTGYQETQYF
>TRBJ2-3|TRBV12-3/TRBV12-4
CASSDPRAATDTQYF
>TRBJ1-2|TRBV12-3/TRBV12-4
CASSPTGSSYGYTF